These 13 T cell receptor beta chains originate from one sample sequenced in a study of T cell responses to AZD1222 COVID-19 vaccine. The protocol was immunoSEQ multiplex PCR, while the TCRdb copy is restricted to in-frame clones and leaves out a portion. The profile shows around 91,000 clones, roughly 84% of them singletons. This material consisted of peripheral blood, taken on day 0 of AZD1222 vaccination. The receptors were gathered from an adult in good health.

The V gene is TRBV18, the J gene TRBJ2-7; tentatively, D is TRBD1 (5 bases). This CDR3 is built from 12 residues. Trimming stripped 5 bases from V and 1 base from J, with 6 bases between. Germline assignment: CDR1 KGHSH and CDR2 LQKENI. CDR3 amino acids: CASSDSSYEQYF. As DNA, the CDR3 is TGTGCCAGCTCAGACAGTTCCTACGAGCAGTACTTC.

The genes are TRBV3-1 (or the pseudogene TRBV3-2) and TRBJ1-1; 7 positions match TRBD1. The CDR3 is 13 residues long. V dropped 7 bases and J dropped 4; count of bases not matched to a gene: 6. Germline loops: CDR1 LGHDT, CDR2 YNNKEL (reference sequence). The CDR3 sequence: CASTSGGTTEAFF. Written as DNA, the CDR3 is TGTGCCAGCACCTCAGGGGGAACCACTGAAGCTTTCTTT.

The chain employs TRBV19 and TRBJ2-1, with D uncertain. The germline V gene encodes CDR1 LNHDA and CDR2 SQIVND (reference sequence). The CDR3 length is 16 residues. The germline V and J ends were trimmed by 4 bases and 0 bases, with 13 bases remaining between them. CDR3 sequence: CASSRLDRSSYNEQFF. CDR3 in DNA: TGTGCCAGTAGTAGGCTGGACCGGAGCTCCTACAATGAGCAGTTCTTC.

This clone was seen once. The CDR3 DNA sequence: TGTGCCAGCAGCTTAGGCCCTCCCGACGGCCGGGAAAAACTGTTTTTT. Its protein is CASSLGPPDGREKLFF. The rearrangement links TRBV11-2 to TRBJ1-4; no clear D gene. The CDR3 has 16 amino acids. Germline V gene lookup returns CDR1 SGHAT and CDR2 FQNNGV. The V gene lost 1 base and the J gene lost 8 bases, with 17 bases spanning the gap.

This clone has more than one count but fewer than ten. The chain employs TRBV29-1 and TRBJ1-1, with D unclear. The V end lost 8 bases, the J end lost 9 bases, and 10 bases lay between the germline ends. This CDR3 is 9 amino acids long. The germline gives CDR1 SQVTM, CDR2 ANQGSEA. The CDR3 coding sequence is TGCAGCCCGTGTAACAAAGCTTTCTTT. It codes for CSPCNKAFF.

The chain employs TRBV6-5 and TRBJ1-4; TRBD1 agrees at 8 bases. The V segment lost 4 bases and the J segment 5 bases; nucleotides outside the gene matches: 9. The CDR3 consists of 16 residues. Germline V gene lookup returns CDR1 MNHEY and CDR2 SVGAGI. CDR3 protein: CASSSGRGLSNEKLFF. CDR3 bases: TGTGCCAGCAGTTCCGGCAGGGGGCTGTCGAATGAAAAACTGTTTTTT.

CDR3 sequence: CASTFQGGTEAFF. In DNA form, the CDR3 reads TGCGCCAGCACCTTCCAGGGAGGCACTGAAGCTTTCTTT. The V call is TRBV5-1, the J call TRBJ1-1, with D possibly matching TRBD1 (5 bases). This CDR3 contains 13 residues. V was trimmed by 6 bases and J by 4 bases, leaving 13 bases between them. Per germline, CDR1 SGHRS and CDR2 YFSETQ.

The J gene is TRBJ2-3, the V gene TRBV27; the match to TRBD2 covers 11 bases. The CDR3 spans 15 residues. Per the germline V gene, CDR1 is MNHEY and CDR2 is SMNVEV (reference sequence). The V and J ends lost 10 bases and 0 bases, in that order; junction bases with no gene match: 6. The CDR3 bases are TGTGCCACCAAGGGACTAGCGGCTAGCACAGATACGCAGTATTTT. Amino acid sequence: CATKGLAASTDTQYF.

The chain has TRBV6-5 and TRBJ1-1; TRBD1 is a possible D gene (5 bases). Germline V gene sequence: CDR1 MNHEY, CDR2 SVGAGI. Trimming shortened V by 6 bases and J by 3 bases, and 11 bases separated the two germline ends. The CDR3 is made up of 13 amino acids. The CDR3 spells CASRTARDTEAFF. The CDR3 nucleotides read TGTGCCAGCAGGACAGCCAGGGACACTGAAGCTTTCTTT.

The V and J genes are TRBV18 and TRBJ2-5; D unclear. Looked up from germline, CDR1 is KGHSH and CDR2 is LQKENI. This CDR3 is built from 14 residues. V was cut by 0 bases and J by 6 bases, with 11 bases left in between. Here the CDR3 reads CASSPPPTTKTQYF. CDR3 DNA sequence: TGTGCCAGCTCACCACCCCCGACAACGAAGACCCAGTACTTC.

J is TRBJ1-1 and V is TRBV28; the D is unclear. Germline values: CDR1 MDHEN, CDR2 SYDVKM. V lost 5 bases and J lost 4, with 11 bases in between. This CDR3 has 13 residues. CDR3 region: CASSDVLGTEAFF. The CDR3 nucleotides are TGTGCCAGCAGTGACGTTTTGGGCACTGAAGCTTTCTTT. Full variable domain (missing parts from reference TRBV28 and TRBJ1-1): DVKVTQSSRYLVKRTGEKVFLECVQDMDHENMFWYRQDPGLGLRLIYFSYDVKMKEKGDIPEGYSVSREKKERFSLILESASTNQTSMYLCASSDVLGTEAFFGQGTRLTVV.

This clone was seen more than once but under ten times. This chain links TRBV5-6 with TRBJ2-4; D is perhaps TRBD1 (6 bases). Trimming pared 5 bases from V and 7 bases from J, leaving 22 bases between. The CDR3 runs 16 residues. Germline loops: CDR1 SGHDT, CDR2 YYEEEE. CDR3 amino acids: CASSRARDTTPNIQYF. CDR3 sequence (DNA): TGTGCCAGCAGTCGGGCCCGGGACACCACGCCCAACATTCAGTACTTC.

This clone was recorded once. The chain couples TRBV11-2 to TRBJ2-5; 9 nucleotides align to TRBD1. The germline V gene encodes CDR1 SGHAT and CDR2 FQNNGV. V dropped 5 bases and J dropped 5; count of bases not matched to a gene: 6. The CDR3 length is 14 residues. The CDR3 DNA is TGTGCCAGCAGCCAGCCCGACAGGGGGGAGACCCAGTACTTC. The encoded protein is CASSQPDRGETQYF.